The 22 T cell receptor beta chains in this list originate from one sample, sequenced in a study of long-term antiretroviral therapy in people with HIV. At the survey level, the v3.0 immunoSEQ assay was run. Sequencing used immunoSEQ multiplex PCR; TCRdb keeps in-frame clones, though not all of them. The sample has about 18,000 clones; around 80% are singletons. The sequenced sample was unsorted PBMCs, obtained at the start of antiretroviral therapy, before treatment. Receptors originate from a middle-aged woman with HIV.

The chain is built from TRBV4-3 and TRBJ1-2; D gene ambiguous. This CDR3 spans 16 amino acids. The V end was cut by 0 bases, the J end by 4 bases, with 15 bases between. Germline V lookup: CDR1 LGHNA, CDR2 YSLEER. CDR3 residues: CASSQEVAGSPYGYTF. In DNA, the CDR3 is TGCGCCAGCAGCCAAGAGGTCGCAGGTTCTCCCTATGGCTACACCTTC.

V is TRBV14 and J is TRBJ1-1; D is unclear. The CDR3 totals 14 residues. V lost 3 bases and J lost 1, with 9 bases in between. Germline V gene data show CDR1 as SGHDN and CDR2 as FVKESK. The CDR3 loop reads CASSHGYPNTEAFF. CDR3 nucleotide sequence: TGTGCCAGCAGCCACGGGTATCCGAACACTGAAGCTTTCTTT.

V and J are TRBV7-2 and TRBJ2-1; D is perhaps TRBD1 (6 bases). The CDR3 runs to 13 residues. Deletions cut 3 bases from V and 6 bases from J, with 9 bases between. Looked up from germline, CDR1 is SGHTA and CDR2 is FQGNSA. This chain's CDR3 is CASSLVGGNEQFF. Here the CDR3 DNA reads TGTGCCAGCAGCTTGGTAGGGGGCAATGAGCAGTTCTTC.

The rearrangement joins TRBV28 to TRBJ1-5; D is undetermined. Between the trimmed V and J ends, which lost 6 bases and 2 bases, there was a span of 17 bases. Germline CDR1 MDHEN, CDR2 SYDVKM. The CDR3 is made up of 16 amino acids. Written as DNA, the CDR3 is TGTGCCAGCAGCCACACTGTAGGGTTGCGCAATCAGCCCCAGCATTTT. This translates into CASSHTVGLRNQPQHF.

The rearrangement joins TRBV9 to TRBJ2-1; TRBD2 matches at 9 bases. The CDR3 is 16 amino acids. Germline V gives CDR1 SGDLS, CDR2 YYNGEE. Unmatched junction bases numbered 4, after V lost 0 bases and J lost 3 bases. The CDR3 sequence is CASSVVGGGGYNEQFF. In nucleotides, the CDR3 is TGTGCCAGCAGCGTAGTGGGCGGGGGGGGCTACAATGAGCAGTTCTTC.

This sequence joins TRBV20-1 and TRBJ1-6; D is unresolved. The CDR3 runs to 10 residues. The V and J ends lost 0 bases and 14 bases respectively, with 5 bases between them. Germline CDR1 and CDR2: DFQATT and SNEGSKA (reference sequence). In DNA, the CDR3 is TGCAGTGCTAGAGACCAGGCCCTCCACTTT. Translated, it gives CSARDQALHF.

This chain joins TRBV11-2 and TRBJ2-1, with 8 bases lining up with TRBD2. J was trimmed by 5 bases and V by 6 bases; bases with no gene match: 15. Germline CDR1 SGHAT, CDR2 FQNNGV. CDR3 length: 17 amino acids. This CDR3 is CASRRSGGHRSNNEQFF. DNA for the CDR3: TGTGCCAGCAGAAGGAGCGGGGGCCACCGAAGTAACAATGAGCAGTTCTTC.

By share of the sample, this clone is hyperexpanded (1% or more). In DNA form, the CDR3 reads TGTGCCAGCCGAGGGACGAACACTGAAGCTTTCTTT. Amino acids: CASRGTNTEAFF. The genes are TRBV2 and TRBJ1-1; D possibly corresponds to TRBD1 (5 bases). Trimming removed 8 bases at V and 1 base at J, with 8 bases between. Germline V gene sequence: CDR1 SNHLY, CDR2 FYNNEI. The CDR3 totals 12 residues.

This chain joins TRBV30 and TRBJ2-3; 9 positions match TRBD1. CDR1 and CDR2 (germline): GTSNPN, SVGIG (reference sequence). This CDR3 comprises 18 residues. J gave up 3 bases and V 6 bases, and 19 bases lay outside the gene matches. CDR3 DNA sequence: TGTGCCTGCGATGGACAGGGGCCGTGGAGGGGGCCGACAGATACGCAGTATTTT. It translates to CACDGQGPWRGPTDTQYF.

This sequence joins TRBV5-1 and TRBJ2-3; D is undetermined. Germline V CDR1 and CDR2: SGHRS, YFSETQ. V was clipped by 4 bases and J by 10 bases, with 10 bases between them. CDR3 length: 11 amino acids. In DNA, the CDR3 is TGCGCCAGCAGCCTTAAGGGTGCGCAGTATTTT. This translates into CASSLKGAQYF. Drawing the rest from reference TRBV5-1 and TRBJ2-3, the complete variable domain is KAGVTQTPRYLIKTRGQQVTLSCSPISGHRSVSWYQQTPGQGLQFLFEYFSETQRNKGNFPGRFSGRQFSNSRSEMNVSTLELGDSALYLCASSLKGAQYFGPGTRLTVL.

This clone was counted a few times. The chain is built from TRBV6-4 and TRBJ2-7; possible D gene TRBD1, 6 bases. The CDR3 totals 14 residues. Between the trimmed V and J ends, which lost 5 bases and 2 bases, there was a span of 13 bases. Per the germline V gene, CDR1 is MRHNA and CDR2 is SNTAGT. The CDR3 loop is CASSKDRPPYEQYF. CDR3 nucleotides: TGTGCCAGCAGTAAAGACAGGCCCCCCTACGAGCAGTACTTC.

The chain is built from TRBV5-8 and TRBJ2-5; no clear D. Trimming shortened V by 2 bases and J by 0 bases, and 5 bases separated the two germline ends. The length of the CDR3 is 13 residues. CDR1 SGHTS and CDR2 YDEGEE come from the germline V gene. CDR3 sequence: CASSFLDQETQYF. DNA of the CDR3: TGTGCCAGCAGCTTTCTGGACCAAGAGACCCAGTACTTC.

The V gene is TRBV28, the J gene TRBJ2-7; 8 bases match TRBD1. This CDR3 has 13 residues. After removal of 6 bases from V and 5 bases from J, the junction contained 6 bases not matched to a gene. The V gene's germline CDR1 is MDHEN and CDR2 SYDVKM. CDR3 coding DNA: TGTGCCAGCAGACGGACAGGGTATGACGAGCAGTACTTC. It yields the protein CASRRTGYDEQYF.

The V call is TRBV2, the J call TRBJ2-1; TRBD2 aligns across 13 bases. Looked up from germline, CDR1 is SNHLY and CDR2 is FYNNEI. This CDR3 spans 17 amino acids. V lost 6 bases and J lost 2; bases outside the gene matches: 7. CDR3 DNA: TGTGCCAGCAGCCTGACTAGCGGGGGGCCCACCTACAATGAGCAGTTCTTC. This encodes CASSLTSGGPTYNEQFF.

The chain links TRBV7-3 to TRBJ1-4; TRBD1 matches 9 bases. V lost 2 bases and J lost 8; bases outside the gene matches: 12. The CDR3 totals 17 residues. Germline CDR1 SGHTA, CDR2 FQGTGA. In DNA, the CDR3 is TGTGCCAGCAGCTTAGCGATTTGGGACAGGGTATCCGAAAAACTGTTTTTT. Translated: CASSLAIWDRVSEKLFF.

This clone was observed a few times. The rearrangement links TRBV4-2 to TRBJ1-1, with 8 bases lining up with TRBD1. The junction had 8 bases not matched to a gene; V was cut back by 1 base and J by 1 base. The length of the CDR3 is 17 residues. Germline CDR1 reads LGHNA; CDR2 reads YNFKEQ. CDR3 nucleotides: TGTGCCAGCAGCCAAGCCCAGGGGGCCACTTCGAACACTGAAGCTTTCTTT. Translating it yields CASSQAQGATSNTEAFF.

The chain carries TRBV2 and TRBJ2-1, with D possibly called TRBD1 or TRBD2 (5 bases each). Germline CDR1 and CDR2: SNHLY and FYNNEI. This CDR3 is 14 amino acids long. Trimming left V 9 bases short and J 8 bases short, with 20 bases between. For the CDR3, the DNA is TGTGCCAGTTCCCGGGACGGAGGAGGTGATGAGCAGTTCTTC. This gives the protein CASSRDGGGDEQFF.

This clone has more than one count but fewer than ten. The genes are TRBV7-2 and TRBJ2-7, with D perhaps being TRBD1 or TRBD2 (5 bases each). V was trimmed by 3 bases and J by 6 bases, leaving 12 bases between them. From germline, CDR1 is SGHTA and CDR2 FQGNSA. The CDR3 is 13 amino acids. The CDR3 DNA follows: TGTGCCAGCAGCTTCCGGGACGGTGGCGAGCAGTACTTC. It specifies CASSFRDGGEQYF.

The genes are TRBV2 and TRBJ2-3; 8 nucleotides match TRBD2. Germline CDR1 and CDR2: SNHLY and FYNNEI. V gave up 7 bases and J gave up 1 base; unmatched junction bases: 7. This CDR3 has 15 amino acids. This CDR3 is CASKWEAGGTDTQYF. CDR3 DNA: TGTGCCAGCAAGTGGGAAGCGGGGGGCACAGATACGCAGTATTTT.

This chain joins TRBV19 and TRBJ2-6, with no clear D. V was trimmed by 1 base and J by 0 bases, leaving 4 bases between them. Germline CDR1 and CDR2: LNHDA and SQIVND (reference sequence). This CDR3 is built from 15 residues. The CDR3 here is CASSIGVSGANVLTF. DNA for the CDR3: TGTGCCAGTAGTATAGGGGTCTCTGGGGCCAACGTCCTGACTTTC.

V gene TRBV7-3 combines with J gene TRBJ2-1; D is unresolved. There are 13 residues in the CDR3. CDR1 and CDR2 from the germline V gene are SGHTA and FQGTGA. The V end was cut by 5 bases, the J end by 5 bases, with 10 bases between. CDR3 nucleotides: TGTGCCAGCAGCGAAAACTTGGACAATGAGCAGTTCTTC. Translating it yields CASSENLDNEQFF.

The J gene is TRBJ1-2, the V gene TRBV7-9; 7 nucleotides align to TRBD1. V lost 3 bases and J lost 8; bases outside the gene matches: 6. Germline CDR1 is SEHNR and CDR2 is FQNEAQ (reference sequence). This CDR3 region has 13 residues. The CDR3 bases are TGTGCCAGCAGCTTCGACAGGGAAGGGGGCTACACCTTC. Its protein product is CASSFDREGGYTF.